This T cell receptor (beta chain) was retrieved from a study of graft-versus-host responses after intestinal transplantation (dated by TCRdb to the early 2020s). About the study as a whole: Multivisceral, liver-intestinal, or isolated intestinal transplants were received by the recipients. Donor T cell macrochimerism was defined as a peak of at least 4% donor T cells among recipient peripheral blood mononuclear cells. Every recipient was given anti-thymocyte globulin induction, then maintenance tacrolimus and steroids for about three years. Alloreactive clones were identified by sequencing pre-transplant mixed lymphocyte reaction products and comparing them with unstimulated pre-transplant donor and recipient T cells. Of the roughly 24 intestinal transplant recipients enrolled in the cohort, one of whom was a retransplant, a few patients without pretransplant specimens were excluded. Samples from a few later patients were sequenced in-house on an Illumina MiSeq with MiXCR processing rather than by the commercial service. Bulk TCR-beta CDR3 sequencing was used to track graft-versus-host and host-versus-graft alloreactive T cell clones in the graft, circulation and bone marrow after intestinal transplantation. General findings and caveats noted by the study authors: The relatively low number and heterogeneity of intestinal transplant patients limited the conclusions. Patients with donor T cell macrochimerism had high GvH to HvG T cell clonal ratios in their allografts. GvH clones were detected in recipient bone marrow, and some appeared earlier in ileal mucosa or blood, consistent with an intestinal mucosal origin. Early after transplant, peak levels of circulating GvH clones were associated with declines in HvG clones.

Turning to this clone: Its antigen is unknown. Per-base qualities were not stored, and no clone one base away is much larger.

Dithiothreitol, EDTA incubations and collagenase D digestion were used to isolate intraepithelial and lamina propria lymphocytes from graft specimens. Bulk TCR-beta sequencing was performed on serial intestinal graft biopsy specimens collected as late as 600 days after transplant. Receptor libraries were prepared by the immunoSEQ multiplex PCR assay. High-throughput TCR-beta CDR3 sequencing of genomic DNA from most patients was performed by Adaptive Biotechnologies. Processing in the source paper ran as follows. Adaptive's ImmunoSEQ software supplied the TCR sequencing data for 15 to 20 patients, while MiXCR and VDJtools were used to process three other patients. Because the origin of CDR3 nucleotide sequences shared between donor and recipient could not be assigned, those sequences were removed. Alloreactive clones required at least 2-fold expansion over unstimulated cells and minimum CFSE-low frequency of 0.002% (template counts) or 0.001% (read counts). Mappable clones were those detected in sequenced pre-transplant spleen, lymph node, or MLR CFSE-low populations of the donor or recipient. The cumulative frequency of alloreactive clones was calculated as a percentage of all sequences, weighted by copy number. In TCRdb, the immuneACCESS table is reduced to in-frame sequences with V and J assigned. These tables do not hold every clone; where another copy was compared, an unresolved V gene accounts for under half, and the others remain unexplained. V, J and clone size are taken as reported in that table, and D and trimming were inferred from the DNA itself. The sample contains about 15,000 clones, around three quarters of them found a single time. Together, the top ten hold 7.8% of the sample.

The starting material was ileum tissue, obtained roughly 450 days after intestinal transplant. This sequence was found in a human patient who received an intestinal transplant, so some T cells may come from the graft donor.

At the DNA level, the sequence is TGTGCCAGCAGCCAGGATACAGGGGGCGCCGGGGAGCTGTTTTTT. Translated, this gives CASSQDTGGAGELFF. The sequence links TRBV4-2 to TRBJ2-2; 9 nucleotides in the junction match TRBD1. Germline trimming amounts to 3 bases on V and 6 bases on J, with 5 as the count of junction bases outside the gene matches. According to the germline V gene, CDR1 reads LGHNA and CDR2 reads YNFKEQ. There are 15 amino acids in the CDR3, from cysteine to phenylalanine inclusive. The CDR3 DNA has 45 bases and is translated from base 1.